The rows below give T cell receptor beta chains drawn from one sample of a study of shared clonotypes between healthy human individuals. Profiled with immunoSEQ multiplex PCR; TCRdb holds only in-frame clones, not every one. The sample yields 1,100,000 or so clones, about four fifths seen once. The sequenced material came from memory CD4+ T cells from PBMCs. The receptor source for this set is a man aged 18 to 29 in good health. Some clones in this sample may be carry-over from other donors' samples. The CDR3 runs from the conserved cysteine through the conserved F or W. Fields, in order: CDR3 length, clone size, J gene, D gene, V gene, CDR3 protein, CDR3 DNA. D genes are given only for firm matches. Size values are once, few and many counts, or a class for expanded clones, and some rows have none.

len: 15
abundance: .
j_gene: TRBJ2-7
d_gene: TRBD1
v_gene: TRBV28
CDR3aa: CASSRGQGSPYEQYF
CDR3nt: TGTGCCAGCAGTCGAGGACAGGGATCTCCCTACGAGCAGTACTTC

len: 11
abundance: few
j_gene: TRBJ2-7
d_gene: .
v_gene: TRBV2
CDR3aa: CASRVKGEQYF
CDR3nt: TGTGCCAGCAGGGTGAAGGGAGAGCAGTACTTC

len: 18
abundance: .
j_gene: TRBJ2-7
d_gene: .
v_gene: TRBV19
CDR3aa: CASSTAGRRDFISYEQYF
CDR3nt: TGTGCCAGTAGTACGGCTGGGCGCCGTGACTTTATTTCCTACGAGCAGTACTTC

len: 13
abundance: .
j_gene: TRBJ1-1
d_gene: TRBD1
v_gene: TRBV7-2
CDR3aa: CASSLQGPTEAFF
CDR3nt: TGTGCCAGCAGTCTACAGGGGCCCACTGAAGCTTTCTTT

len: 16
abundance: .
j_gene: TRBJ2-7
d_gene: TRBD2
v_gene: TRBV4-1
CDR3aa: CASSQFLAGSPYEQYF
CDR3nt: TGCGCCAGCAGCCAGTTCTTAGCGGGCTCCCCCTACGAGCAGTACTTC

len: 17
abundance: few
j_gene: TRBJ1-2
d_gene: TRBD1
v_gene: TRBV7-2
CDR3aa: CASSLNGPGQGYRGYTF
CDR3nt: TGTGCCAGCAGCTTAAATGGTCCGGGACAGGGTTATCGAGGCTACACCTTC

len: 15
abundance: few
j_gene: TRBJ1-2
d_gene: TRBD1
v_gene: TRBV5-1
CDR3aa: CASSLDRGHVYGYTF
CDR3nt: TGCGCCAGCAGCTTGGACAGGGGGCATGTCTATGGCTACACCTTC

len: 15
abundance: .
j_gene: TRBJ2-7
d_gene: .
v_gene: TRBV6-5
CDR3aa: CASSLYFGGNYEQYF
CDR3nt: TGTGCCAGCAGTTTATATTTTGGGGGAAACTACGAGCAGTACTTC

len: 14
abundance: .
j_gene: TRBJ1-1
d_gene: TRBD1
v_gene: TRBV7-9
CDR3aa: CASSLVGTGEKAFF
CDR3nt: TGTGCCAGCAGCTTAGTGGGGACAGGGGAGAAAGCTTTCTTT

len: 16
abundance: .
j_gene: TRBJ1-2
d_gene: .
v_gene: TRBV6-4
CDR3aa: CASSESTPGGHYGYTF
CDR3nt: TGTGCCAGCAGTGAGTCCACCCCGGGGGGGCACTATGGCTACACCTTC

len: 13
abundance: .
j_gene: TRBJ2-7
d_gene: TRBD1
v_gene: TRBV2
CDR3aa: CASKWGQGDSQYF
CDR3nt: TGTGCCAGCAAATGGGGACAGGGAGACTCGCAGTACTTC

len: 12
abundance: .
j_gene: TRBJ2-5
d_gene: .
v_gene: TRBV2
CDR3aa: CASSQPTETQYF
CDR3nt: TGTGCCAGCAGTCAGCCCACAGAGACCCAGTACTTC

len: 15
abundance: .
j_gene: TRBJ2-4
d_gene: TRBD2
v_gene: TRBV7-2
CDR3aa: CASSIDGGSLDIQYF
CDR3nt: TGTGCCAGCAGCATAGACGGGGGGTCTTTGGACATTCAGTACTTC

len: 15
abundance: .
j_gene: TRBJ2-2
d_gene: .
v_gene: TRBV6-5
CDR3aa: CASSYQPAMTGELFF
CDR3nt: TGTGCCAGCAGTTACCAACCAGCAATGACCGGGGAGCTGTTTTTT

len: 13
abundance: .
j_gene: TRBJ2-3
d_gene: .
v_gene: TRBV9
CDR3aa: CASSARPPDTQYF
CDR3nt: TGTGCCAGCAGCGCGAGACCTCCAGATACGCAGTATTTT

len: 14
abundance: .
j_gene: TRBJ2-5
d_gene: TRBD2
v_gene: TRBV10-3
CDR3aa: CAISPTSGQETQYF
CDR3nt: TGTGCCATCAGCCCGACTAGCGGGCAAGAGACCCAGTACTTC

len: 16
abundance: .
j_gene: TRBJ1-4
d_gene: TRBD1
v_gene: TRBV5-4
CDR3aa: CASSLGQGATNEKLFF
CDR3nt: TGTGCCAGCAGCTTGGGACAGGGGGCAACTAATGAAAAACTGTTTTTT

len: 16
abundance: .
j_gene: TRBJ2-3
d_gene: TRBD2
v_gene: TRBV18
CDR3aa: CASSPGLAGSTDTQYF
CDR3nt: TGTGCCAGCTCACCAGGGCTAGCGGGGAGCACAGATACGCAGTATTTT

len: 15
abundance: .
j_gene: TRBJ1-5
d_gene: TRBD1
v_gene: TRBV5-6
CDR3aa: CASGLQGMGNQPQHF
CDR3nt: TGTGCCAGCGGCCTACAGGGGATGGGCAATCAGCCCCAGCATTTT

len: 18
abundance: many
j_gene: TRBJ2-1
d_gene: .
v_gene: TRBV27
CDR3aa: CASSLGLSSLTSYNEQFF
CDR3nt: TGTGCCAGCAGTTTAGGTTTGAGTTCCCTCACCTCCTACAATGAGCAGTTCTTC

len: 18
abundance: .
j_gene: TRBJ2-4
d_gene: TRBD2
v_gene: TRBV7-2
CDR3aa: CASSLRAGRSAAKNIQYF
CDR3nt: TGTGCCAGCAGCTTACGGGCCGGGAGGTCGGCAGCCAAAAACATTCAGTACTTC

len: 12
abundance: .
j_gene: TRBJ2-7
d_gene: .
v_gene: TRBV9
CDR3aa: CASSVFDNEQYF
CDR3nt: TGTGCCAGCAGCGTTTTCGATAACGAGCAGTACTTC

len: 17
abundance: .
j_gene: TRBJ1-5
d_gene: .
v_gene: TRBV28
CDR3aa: CASSPRDTGRNNQPQHF
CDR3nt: TGTGCCAGCAGTCCCCGGGACACGGGACGTAACAATCAGCCCCAGCATTTT

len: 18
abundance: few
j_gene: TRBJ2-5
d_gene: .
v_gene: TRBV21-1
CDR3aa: CASSKGRLGTGLTLDQYF
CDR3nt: TGTGCCAGCAGCAAAGGCCGTCTTGGGACAGGATTAACTTTAGACCAGTACTTC

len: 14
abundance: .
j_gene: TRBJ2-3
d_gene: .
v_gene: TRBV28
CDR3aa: CASSLPARGYTQYF
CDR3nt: TGTGCCAGCAGTTTACCCGCCCGCGGGTATACGCAGTATTTT

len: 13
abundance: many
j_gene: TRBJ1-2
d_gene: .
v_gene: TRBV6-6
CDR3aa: CASRLPGTRGYTF
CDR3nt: TGTGCCAGCAGGCTCCCGGGGACTCGGGGCTACACCTTC

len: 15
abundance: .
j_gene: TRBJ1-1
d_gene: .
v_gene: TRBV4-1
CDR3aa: CASSQDQARETEAFF
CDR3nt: TGCGCCAGCAGCCAAGACCAGGCCAGGGAGACTGAAGCTTTCTTT

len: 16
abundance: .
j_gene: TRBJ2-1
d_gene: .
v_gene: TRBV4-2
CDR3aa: CASSQDPGLTSDEQFF
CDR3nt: TGTGCCAGCAGCCAAGATCCGGGGCTTACTTCGGATGAGCAGTTCTTC

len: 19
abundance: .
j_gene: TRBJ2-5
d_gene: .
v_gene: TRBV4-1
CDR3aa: CASSLAFGGEDLWQETQYF
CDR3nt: TGCGCCAGCAGCCTGGCCTTCGGTGGAGAGGATTTGTGGCAAGAGACCCAGTACTTC

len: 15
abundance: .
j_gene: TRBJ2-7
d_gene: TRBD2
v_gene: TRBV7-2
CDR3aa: CASSLESGGDYEQYF
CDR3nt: TGTGCCAGCAGCTTAGAGAGCGGGGGAGACTACGAGCAGTACTTC

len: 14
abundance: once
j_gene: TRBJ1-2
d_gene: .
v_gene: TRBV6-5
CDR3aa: CASSYSGTQGGYTF
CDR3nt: TGTGCCAGCAGTTACTCCGGGACTCAAGGGGGCTACACCTTC

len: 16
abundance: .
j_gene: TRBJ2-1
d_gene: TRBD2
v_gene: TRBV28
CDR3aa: CASSSPPGSGHNEQFF
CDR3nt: TGTGCCAGCAGTTCCCCCCCAGGTAGCGGGCACAATGAGCAGTTCTTC

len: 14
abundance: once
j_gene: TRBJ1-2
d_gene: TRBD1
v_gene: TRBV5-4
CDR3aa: CASSSAGGSYGYTF
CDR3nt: TGTGCCAGCAGCTCTGCAGGGGGCAGCTATGGCTACACCTTC

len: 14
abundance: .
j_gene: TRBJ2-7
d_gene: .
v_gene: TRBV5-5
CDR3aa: CASSLAGTDYEQYF
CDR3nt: TGTGCCAGCAGCTTGGCCGGGACGGACTACGAGCAGTACTTC

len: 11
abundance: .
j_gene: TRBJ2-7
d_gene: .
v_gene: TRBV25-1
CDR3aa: CASSAGEEQYF
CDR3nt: TGTGCCAGCAGTGCGGGGGAGGAGCAGTACTTC

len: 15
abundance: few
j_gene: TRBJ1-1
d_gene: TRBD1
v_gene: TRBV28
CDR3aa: CASRPPDRANTEAFF
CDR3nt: TGTGCCAGCAGGCCTCCCGACAGGGCGAACACTGAAGCTTTCTTT

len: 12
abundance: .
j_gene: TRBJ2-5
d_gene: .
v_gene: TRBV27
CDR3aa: CASSLLGETQYF
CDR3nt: TGTGCCAGCAGTTTATTGGGAGAGACCCAGTACTTC

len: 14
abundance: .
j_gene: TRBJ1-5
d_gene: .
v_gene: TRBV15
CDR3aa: CATSSGGGGQPQHF
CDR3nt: TGTGCCACCAGCAGTGGGGGCGGGGGTCAGCCCCAGCATTTT

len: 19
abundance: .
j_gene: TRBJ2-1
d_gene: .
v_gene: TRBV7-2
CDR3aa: CASSIRSSAGPSSYNEQFF
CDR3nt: TGTGCCAGCAGCATTAGGTCCTCTGCCGGCCCGAGCTCCTACAATGAGCAGTTCTTC

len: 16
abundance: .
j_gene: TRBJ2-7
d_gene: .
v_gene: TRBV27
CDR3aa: CASSLEKGSYRYEQYF
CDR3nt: TGTGCCAGCAGTTTAGAGAAGGGGTCCTATAGGTACGAGCAGTACTTC

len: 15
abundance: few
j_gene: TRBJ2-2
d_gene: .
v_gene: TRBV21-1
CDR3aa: CASTTTGANTGELFF
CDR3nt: TGTGCCAGCACCACGACAGGGGCGAACACCGGGGAGCTGTTTTTT

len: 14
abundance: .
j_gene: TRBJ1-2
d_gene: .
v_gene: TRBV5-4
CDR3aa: CASIRWGGRNGYTF
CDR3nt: TGTGCCAGCATCCGGTGGGGGGGGCGGAACGGCTACACCTTC

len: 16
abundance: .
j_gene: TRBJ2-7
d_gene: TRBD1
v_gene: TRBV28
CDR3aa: CASKGTGAQNLYEQYF
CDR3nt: TGTGCCAGCAAGGGGACAGGGGCGCAAAACCTCTACGAGCAGTACTTC

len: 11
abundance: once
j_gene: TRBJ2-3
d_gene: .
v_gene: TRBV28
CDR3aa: CASSKKDTQYF
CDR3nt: TGTGCCAGCAGTAAGAAAGATACGCAGTATTTT

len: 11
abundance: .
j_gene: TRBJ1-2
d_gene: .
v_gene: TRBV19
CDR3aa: CASSKDYGYTF
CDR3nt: TGTGCCAGTAGTAAAGACTATGGCTACACCTTC

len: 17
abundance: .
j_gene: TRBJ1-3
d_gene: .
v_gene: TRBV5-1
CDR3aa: CASSLIAGFNSGNTIYF
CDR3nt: TGCGCCAGCAGCTTGATCGCAGGGTTCAACTCTGGAAACACCATATATTTT

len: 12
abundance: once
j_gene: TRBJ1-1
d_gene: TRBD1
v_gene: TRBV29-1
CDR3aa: CSGDRGGTEAFF
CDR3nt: TGCAGCGGCGACAGGGGTGGCACTGAAGCTTTCTTT

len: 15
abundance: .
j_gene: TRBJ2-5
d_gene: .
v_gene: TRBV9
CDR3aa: CASSLGELRQETQYF
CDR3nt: TGTGCCAGCAGCCTCGGGGAATTGAGACAAGAGACCCAGTACTTC

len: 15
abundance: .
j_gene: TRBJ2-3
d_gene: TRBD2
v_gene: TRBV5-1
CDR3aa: CASSLAGGRTDTQYF
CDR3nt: TGCGCCAGCAGCTTGGCCGGCGGGAGGACAGATACGCAGTATTTT

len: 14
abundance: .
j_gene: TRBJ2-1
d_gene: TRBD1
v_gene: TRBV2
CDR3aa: CASSNRGPYNEQFF
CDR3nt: TGTGCCAGCAGTAACAGGGGTCCCTACAATGAGCAGTTCTTC

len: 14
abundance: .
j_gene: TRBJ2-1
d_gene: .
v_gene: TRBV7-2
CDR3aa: CASSGGQGKVEQFF
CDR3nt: TGTGCCAGCAGCGGGGGGCAGGGGAAAGTCGAGCAGTTCTTC

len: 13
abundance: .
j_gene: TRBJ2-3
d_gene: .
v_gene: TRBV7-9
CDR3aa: CASTPQGPDTQYF
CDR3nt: TGTGCCAGCACCCCGCAGGGCCCAGATACGCAGTATTTT

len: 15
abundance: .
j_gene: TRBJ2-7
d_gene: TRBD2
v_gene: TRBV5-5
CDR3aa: CASSSSSGRSYEQYF
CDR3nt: TGTGCCAGCAGCTCCTCTAGCGGACGCTCCTACGAGCAGTACTTC